This T cell receptor (beta chain) appears in the sequencing data of a study of blood T cell repertoires in COVID-19. The overall study: Acute and convalescent COVID-19 specimens originated in the United States, Italy and Spain. T cells, B-cell-depleted T cells, or PBMCs supplied cDNA or gDNA.

Per the authors' pipeline: By means of reference gene primer amplification, nucleated cell counts were estimated. Generated by immunoSEQ multiplex PCR, the TCRdb table keeps only in-frame clones and is missing some. Clonal size and the V and J genes are those of that table, whereas D and trimming came from the DNA. The table has about 350,000 clones, about nine tenths seen once. Recruited during active infection, patients (from Seattle) were subsequently followed longitudinally. CDR3 length: 16 amino acids. V lost 1 base, J lost 6 bases, and 15 bases lay in between. Looked up from germline, CDR1 is SGHTA and CDR2 is FQGNSA.

Sequencing was performed on peripheral blood. The chain has TRBV7-2 and TRBJ1-4, with D possibly matching TRBD1 (6 bases). The TCR comes from a man in his thirties or forties with COVID-19, enrolled during active disease. The CDR3 DNA reads as TGTGCCAGCAGCTTAGGCCAGGGGAAGTCGTATGAAAAACTGTTTTTT. Residues: CASSLGQGKSYEKLFF.